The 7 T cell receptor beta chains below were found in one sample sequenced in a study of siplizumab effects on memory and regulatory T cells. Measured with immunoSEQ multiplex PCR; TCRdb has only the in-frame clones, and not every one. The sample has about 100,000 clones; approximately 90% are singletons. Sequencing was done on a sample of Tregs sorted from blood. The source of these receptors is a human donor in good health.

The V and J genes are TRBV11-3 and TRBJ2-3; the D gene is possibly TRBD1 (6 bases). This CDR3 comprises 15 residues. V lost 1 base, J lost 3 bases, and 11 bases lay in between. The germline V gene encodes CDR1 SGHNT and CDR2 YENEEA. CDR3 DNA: TGTGCCAGCAGCTTAGGGACAGTCCGGACAGATACGCAGTATTTT. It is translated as CASSLGTVRTDTQYF.

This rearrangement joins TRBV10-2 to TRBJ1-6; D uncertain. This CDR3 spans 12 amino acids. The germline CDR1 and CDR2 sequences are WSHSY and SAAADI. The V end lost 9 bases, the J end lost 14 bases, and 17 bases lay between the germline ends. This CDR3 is CASSPNVEALHF. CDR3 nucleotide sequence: TGCGCCAGTAGTCCAAATGTGGAGGCCCTCCACTTT.

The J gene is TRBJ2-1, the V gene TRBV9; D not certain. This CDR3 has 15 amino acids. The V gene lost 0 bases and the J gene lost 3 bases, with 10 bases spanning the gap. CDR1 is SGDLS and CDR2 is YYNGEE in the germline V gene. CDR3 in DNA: TGTGCCAGCAGCGTAGGTGGCGGTATCTACAATGAGCAGTTCTTC. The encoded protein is CASSVGGGIYNEQFF.

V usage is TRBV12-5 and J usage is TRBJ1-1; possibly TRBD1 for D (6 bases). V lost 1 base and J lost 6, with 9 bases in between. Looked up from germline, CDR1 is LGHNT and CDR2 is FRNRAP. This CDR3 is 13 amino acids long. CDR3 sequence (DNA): TGTGCTAGTGGTTTGGACAGGGTGTCTGAAGCTTTCTTT. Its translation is CASGLDRVSEAFF.

DNA of the CDR3: TGTGCCACCAGCCCCCCATTAACCTATGGCTACACCTTC. This encodes CATSPPLTYGYTF. The V and J genes are TRBV15 and TRBJ1-2; unclear D gene. The ends were cut back, 5 bases at V and 4 bases at J, with 11 bases in the middle. This CDR3 is 13 amino acids long. Germline V lookup: CDR1 LNHNV, CDR2 YYDKDF (reference sequence).

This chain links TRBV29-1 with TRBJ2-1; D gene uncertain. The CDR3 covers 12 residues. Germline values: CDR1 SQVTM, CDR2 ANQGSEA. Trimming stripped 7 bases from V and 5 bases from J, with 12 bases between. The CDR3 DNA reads TGCAGCGCTTTGGTAGGGAACAATGAGCAGTTCTTC. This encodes CSALVGNNEQFF.

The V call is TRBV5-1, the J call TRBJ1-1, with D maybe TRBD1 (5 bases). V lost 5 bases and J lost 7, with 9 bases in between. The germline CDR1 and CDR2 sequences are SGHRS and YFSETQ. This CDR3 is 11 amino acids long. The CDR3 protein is CASRGVFEAFF. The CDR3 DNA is TGCGCCAGCAGGGGGGTTTTTGAAGCTTTCTTT.